Detailed here is one TCR beta chain. Its antigen is still unknown. The data were obtained in a study of pediatric ulcerative colitis. Overall study findings and caveats: A couple of patients had blood samples with substantially reduced template counts.

Sequencing depth was up to 500,000 reads per sample. TCRdb's copy holds only in-frame clones and misses some; the assay was immunoSEQ multiplex PCR. The table lists 50,000 to 65,000 clones, 86% of them singletons. Germline V CDR1 and CDR2: MNHEY, SVGAGI. Trimming took 4 bases from V and 8 from J; bases not matched to a gene: 7. The CDR3 contains 14 residues. Colonoscopy and blood draw happened at the same time. The specimen was blood. This chain uses TRBV6-5 with TRBJ1-3, with 8 bases identical to TRBD1. The TCR was taken from a boy younger than 18 with severe ulcerative colitis. This CDR3 is CASSSLTGEDTIYF. The CDR3 bases are TGTGCCAGCAGTTCCCTGACAGGGGAGGACACCATATATTTT.